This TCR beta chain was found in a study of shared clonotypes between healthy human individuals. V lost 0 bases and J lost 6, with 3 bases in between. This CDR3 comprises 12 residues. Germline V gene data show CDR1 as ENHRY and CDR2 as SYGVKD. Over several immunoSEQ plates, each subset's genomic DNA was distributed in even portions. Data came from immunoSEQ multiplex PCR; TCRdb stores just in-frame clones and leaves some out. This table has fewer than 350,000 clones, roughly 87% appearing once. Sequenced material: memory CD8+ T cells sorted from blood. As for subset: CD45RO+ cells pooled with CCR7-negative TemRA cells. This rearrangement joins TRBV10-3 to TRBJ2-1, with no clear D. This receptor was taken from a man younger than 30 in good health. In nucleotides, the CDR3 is TGTGCCATCAGTGAGTCGAGCAATGAGCAGTTCTTC. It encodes CAISESSNEQFF.